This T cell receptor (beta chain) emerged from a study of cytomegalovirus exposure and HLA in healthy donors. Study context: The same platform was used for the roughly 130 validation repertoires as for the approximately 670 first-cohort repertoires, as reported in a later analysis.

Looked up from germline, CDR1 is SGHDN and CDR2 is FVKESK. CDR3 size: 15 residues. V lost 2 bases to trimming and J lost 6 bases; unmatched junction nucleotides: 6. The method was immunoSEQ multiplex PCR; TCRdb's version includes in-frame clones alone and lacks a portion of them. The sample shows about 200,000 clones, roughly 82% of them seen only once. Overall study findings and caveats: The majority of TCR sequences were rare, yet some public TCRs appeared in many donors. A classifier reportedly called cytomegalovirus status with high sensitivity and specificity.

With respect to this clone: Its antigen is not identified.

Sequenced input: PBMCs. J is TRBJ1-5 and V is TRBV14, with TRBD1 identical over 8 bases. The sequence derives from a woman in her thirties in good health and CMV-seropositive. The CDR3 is CASSQSSGGVQPQHF. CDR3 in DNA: TGTGCCAGCAGCCAATCCTCAGGGGGCGTTCAGCCCCAGCATTTT.